This T cell receptor beta chain was captured in a study of regulatory T cells in long-lasting Graves disease. This clonotype occurred many times. Germline CDR1 is MDHEN and CDR2 is SYDVKM. V dropped 6 bases and J dropped 0 bases, with 16 bases sitting between them. The CDR3 sequence is 16 residues long. Time point here: newly diagnosed GD, antithyroid drugs for less than 3 months. The TCR library was prepared using RNA isolated from PBMCs. iRepertoire HTBI primers and Arm-PCR of CDR3 regions built TCR beta libraries. Each CDR3 protein gets one entry after TCRdb re-called the multiplex PCR reads with MiXCR. The data contain about 420,000 distinct CDR3 sequences, about 15% of them singletons. These data also formed part of another study, on T cells in Graves' hyperthyroidism and ophthalmopathy. According to that study: Exclusion of patients followed from uncontrolled infection, other autoimmune disease, pregnancy or lactation. The HTBI primer set drove a first-round RT-PCR of the TCR CDR3. Blood also showed most of the thyroid clonotypes that were expanded above 0.001.

The clonotype originates from a woman younger than 35 with Graves disease. Sequences were derived from peripheral blood mononuclear cells (PBMCs), sampled at new diagnosis, from a patient treated with antithyroid drugs. The rearrangement links TRBV28 to TRBJ2-3, with D possibly matching TRBD1 (5 bases). In nucleotides, the CDR3 is TGTGCCAGCAGACCTCGGACATTCACTAGCACAGATACGCAGTATTTT. It translates to CASRPRTFTSTDTQYF.